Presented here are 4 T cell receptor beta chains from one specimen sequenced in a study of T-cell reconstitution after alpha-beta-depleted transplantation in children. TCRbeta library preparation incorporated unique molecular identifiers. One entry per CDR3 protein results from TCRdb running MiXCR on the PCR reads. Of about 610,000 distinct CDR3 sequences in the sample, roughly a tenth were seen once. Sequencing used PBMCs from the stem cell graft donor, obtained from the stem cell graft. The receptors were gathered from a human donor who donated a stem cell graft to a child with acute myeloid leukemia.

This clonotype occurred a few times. CDR3 sequence (DNA): TGTGCCAGCAGCGTAGCTGTCGGGACTACCTTCACAGATACGCAGTATTTT. Its translation is CASSVAVGTTFTDTQYF. V usage is TRBV9 and J usage is TRBJ2-3; TRBD2 matches 7 bases. With V trimmed by 0 bases and J by 2 bases, 9 bases remained unmatched. The CDR3 loop spans 17 amino acids. Germline V lookup: CDR1 SGDLS, CDR2 YYNGEE.

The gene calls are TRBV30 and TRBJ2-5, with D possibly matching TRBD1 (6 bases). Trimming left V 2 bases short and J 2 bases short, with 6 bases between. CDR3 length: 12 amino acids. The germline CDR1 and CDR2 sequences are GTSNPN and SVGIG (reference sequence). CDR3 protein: CAWSQGQETQYF. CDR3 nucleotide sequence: TGTGCCTGGAGTCAGGGGCAAGAGACCCAGTACTTC.

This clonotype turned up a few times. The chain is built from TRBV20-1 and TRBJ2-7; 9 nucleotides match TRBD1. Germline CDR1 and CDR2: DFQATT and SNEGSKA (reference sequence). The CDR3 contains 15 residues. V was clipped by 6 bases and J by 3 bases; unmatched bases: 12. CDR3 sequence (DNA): TGCAGTGCCACAACATGGACAGGGGAGGGCTACGAGCAGTACTTC. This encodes CSATTWTGEGYEQYF.

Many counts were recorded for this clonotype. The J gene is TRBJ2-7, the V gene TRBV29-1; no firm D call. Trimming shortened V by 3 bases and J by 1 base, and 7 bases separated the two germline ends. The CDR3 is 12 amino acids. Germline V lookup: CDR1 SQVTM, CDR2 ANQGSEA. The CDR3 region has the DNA TGCAGCGTTGAGGTCAGTTCCTACGAGCAGTACTTC. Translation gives CSVEVSSYEQYF.